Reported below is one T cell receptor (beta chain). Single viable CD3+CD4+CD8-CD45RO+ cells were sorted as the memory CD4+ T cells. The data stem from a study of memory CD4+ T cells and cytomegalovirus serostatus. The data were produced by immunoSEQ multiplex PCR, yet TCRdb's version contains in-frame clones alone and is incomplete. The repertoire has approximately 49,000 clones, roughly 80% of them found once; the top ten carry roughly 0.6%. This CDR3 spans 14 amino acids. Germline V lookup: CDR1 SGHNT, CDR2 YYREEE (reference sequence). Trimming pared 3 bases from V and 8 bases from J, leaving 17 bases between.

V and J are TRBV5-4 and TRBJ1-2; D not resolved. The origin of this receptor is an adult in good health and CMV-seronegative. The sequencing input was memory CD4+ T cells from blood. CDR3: CASSYYGPVGGYTF. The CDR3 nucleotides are TGTGCCAGCAGCTACTACGGGCCAGTTGGCGGCTACACCTTC.